Listed here are 32 T cell receptor beta chains from one sample, sequenced in a study of blood T cell repertoires in COVID-19. The data were produced by immunoSEQ multiplex PCR, yet TCRdb's version contains in-frame clones alone and is incomplete. The repertoire includes around 230,000 clones, 75% to 90% of them detected once, and about a tenth sits in the top ten. The sequencing sample was made of PBMCs or T cells enriched from blood (not recorded which). The receptors derive from a man aged 35-49 years who had recovered from COVID-19.

The chain couples TRBV5-1 to TRBJ2-3, with TRBD2 matching over 7 bases. Per germline, CDR1 SGHRS and CDR2 YFSETQ. The CDR3 sequence is 17 residues long. Losses at the gene ends were 4 bases for V and 3 bases for J; bases not matched to a gene: 14. In nucleotides, the CDR3 is TGCGCCAGCAGCCCTTCAAAAGGGAGCGGGGTTACAGATACGCAGTATTTT. It yields the protein CASSPSKGSGVTDTQYF.

This chain joins TRBV6-1 and TRBJ1-2; the D is unclear. V lost 3 bases and J lost 5, with 10 bases in between. The CDR3 runs to 13 residues. The germline V gene encodes CDR1 MNHNS and CDR2 SASEGT. CDR3 in amino acids: CASSEDFRYGYTF. CDR3 bases: TGTGCCAGCAGTGAGGACTTTAGGTATGGCTACACCTTC.

V usage is TRBV7-8 and J usage is TRBJ1-5; D is undetermined. The V end lost 5 bases, the J end lost 3 bases, and 20 bases lay between the germline ends. The CDR3 consists of 17 residues. In germline, CDR1 is SGHVS, CDR2 FQNEAQ. CDR3 region: CASSPHHDTPHNQPQHF. CDR3 bases: TGTGCCAGCAGCCCCCACCACGACACTCCCCACAATCAGCCCCAGCATTTT.

The rearrangement joins TRBV27 to TRBJ1-5; D is unclear. The CDR3 extends over 13 amino acids. Deletions cut 2 bases from V and 4 bases from J, with 6 bases between. CDR1 is MNHEY, CDR2 SMNVEV, per germline (reference sequence). CDR3 protein: CASSLISNQPQHF. CDR3 DNA sequence: TGTGCCAGCAGTTTAATTTCTAATCAGCCCCAGCATTTT.

The chain has TRBV6-5 and TRBJ2-1; perhaps TRBD2 as D (6 bases). Trimming removed 6 bases from V and 4 bases from J, with 10 bases in between. Germline CDR1 is MNHEY and CDR2 is SVGAGI. The CDR3 sequence is 13 residues long. The CDR3 region is CASSRDFYNEQFF. CDR3 in DNA: TGTGCCAGCAGCCGGGACTTTTACAATGAGCAGTTCTTC.

V usage is TRBV13 and J usage is TRBJ1-2; 9 bases match TRBD1. The ends lost 5 bases at V and 8 bases at J; junction bases unmatched: 15. The CDR3 contains 16 residues. Germline CDR1 reads PRHDT; CDR2 reads FYEKMQ (reference sequence). The CDR3 sequence is CASSDPGQGGRRGYTF. CDR3 sequence (DNA): TGTGCCAGCAGCGACCCGGGACAGGGTGGTCGTAGGGGCTACACCTTC. Full variable domain (missing parts from reference TRBV13 and TRBJ1-2): AAGVIQSPRHLIKEKRETATLKCYPIPRHDTVYWYQQGPGQDPQFLISFYEKMQSDKGSIPDRFSAQQFSDYHSELNMSSLELGDSALYFCASSDPGQGGRRGYTFGSGTRLTVV.

The rearrangement links TRBV7-9 to TRBJ2-2; TRBD1 aligns across 8 bases. V shed 5 bases and J 7 bases; nucleotides not matched to a gene: 9. Germline CDR1 is SEHNR and CDR2 is FQNEAQ (reference sequence). The CDR3 loop spans 15 amino acids. The CDR3 region is CASSPRTGFGGELFF. For the CDR3, the DNA is TGTGCCAGCAGCCCCCGGACAGGGTTCGGCGGGGAGCTGTTTTTT.

This clone was counted a single time. This rearrangement joins TRBV27 to TRBJ2-1; 11 bases are shared with TRBD2. Germline-derived CDR1 and CDR2 are MNHEY and SMNVEV (reference sequence). With V trimmed by 5 bases and J by 5 bases, 11 bases remained unmatched. The CDR3 spans 17 residues. The CDR3 here is CASSPQAASGRNNEQFF. CDR3 sequence (DNA): TGTGCCAGCAGTCCCCAGGCGGCTAGCGGGAGGAACAATGAGCAGTTCTTC.

This sequence joins TRBV9 and TRBJ1-1; D gene uncertain. Germline values: CDR1 SGDLS, CDR2 YYNGEE. This CDR3 is built from 14 residues. V lost 4 bases, J lost 1 base, and 11 bases lay in between. CDR3 nucleotide sequence: TGTGCCAGCAGCTACCACGGAGGGAACACTGAAGCTTTCTTT. This translates into CASSYHGGNTEAFF.

CDR3 loop: CASSVNGYTF. For the CDR3, the DNA is TGCGCCAGCAGTGTTAATGGCTACACCTTC. The chain links TRBV23-1 to TRBJ1-2; D not resolved. TRBV23-1 is placed among ORFs of uncertain function. V shed 5 bases and J shed 6 bases, with 4 bases lying between them. CDR3 length equals 10 residues.

The chain recombines TRBV27 with TRBJ1-6; D call uncertain. Looked up from germline, CDR1 is MNHEY and CDR2 is SMNVEV (reference sequence). V lost 3 bases, J lost 0 bases, and 6 bases lay in between. There are 15 residues in the CDR3. CDR3 region: CASSFSGSYNSPLHF. The CDR3 DNA reads TGTGCCAGCAGTTTTTCCGGCTCCTATAATTCACCCCTCCACTTT.

This chain uses TRBV19 with TRBJ2-6; 10 bases map to TRBD1. Germline V CDR1 and CDR2: LNHDA, SQIVND (reference sequence). V shed 3 bases and J 1 base; nucleotides not matched to a gene: 6. The CDR3 loop spans 18 amino acids. The CDR3 protein is CASSMPGQGWSGANVLTF. The CDR3, as DNA: TGTGCCAGTAGTATGCCGGGACAGGGGTGGTCTGGGGCCAACGTCCTGACTTTC. Full variable domain (rest looked up from reference TRBV19 and TRBJ2-6): DGGITQSPKYLFRKEGQNVTLSCEQNLNHDAMYWYRQDPGQGLRLIYYSQIVNDFQKGDIAEGYSVSREKKESFPLTVTSAQKNPTAFYLCASSMPGQGWSGANVLTFGAGSRLTVL.

The genes are TRBV19 and TRBJ1-3; D perhaps matches TRBD1 (6 bases). Germline CDR1 LNHDA, CDR2 SQIVND (reference sequence). The CDR3 has 16 amino acids. V lost 6 bases and J lost 2, with 17 bases in between. This CDR3 is CASSKIRDITGNTIYF. The CDR3 nucleotides read TGTGCCAGTAGCAAAATCCGGGACATAACTGGAAACACCATATATTTT.

In its sample, this clone was seen once. The genes are TRBV28 and TRBJ1-1, with TRBD1 matching over 7 bases. The CDR3 spans 13 residues. Germline CDR1 MDHEN, CDR2 SYDVKM. Trimming cost V 1 base and J 11 bases; bases outside gene matches: 7. The CDR3 DNA sequence: TGTGCCAGCAGTTTATCCAGGGACAGTTTTGCTTTCTTT. Amino acid sequence: CASSLSRDSFAFF.

The rearrangement uses TRBV19 and TRBJ2-7; a weak D match, TRBD1 (6 bases). The length of the CDR3 is 15 residues. V dropped 3 bases and J dropped 1 base, with 13 bases sitting between them. Per germline, CDR1 LNHDA and CDR2 SQIVND (reference sequence). Written as DNA, the CDR3 is TGTGCCAGTAGTATTGTTCAGGGGTCATCCTACGAGCAGTACTTC. Translating it yields CASSIVQGSSYEQYF.

This clone has a single count. The rearrangement joins TRBV5-4 to TRBJ1-1, with a possible D match to TRBD1 (5 bases). Trimming left V 5 bases short and J 1 base short, with 30 bases between. Germline V gene data show CDR1 as SGHNT and CDR2 as YYREEE (reference sequence). The length of the CDR3 is 20 residues. CDR3 DNA: TGTGCCAGCAGTCCCGGGAGAGGTGGGACGGAGGATTGGAGGAACACTGAAGCTTTCTTT. Translation gives CASSPGRGGTEDWRNTEAFF.

The chain is built from TRBV29-1 and TRBJ2-3, with 7 bases aligning to TRBD2. Germline loops: CDR1 SQVTM, CDR2 ANQGSEA. There are 10 residues in the CDR3. The CDR3 loop is CRSGGDTQYF. The CDR3 coding sequence is TGCAGATCCGGGGGGGATACGCAGTATTTT.

This chain uses TRBV5-4 with TRBJ2-1; D possibly corresponds to TRBD1 (6 bases). Germline CDR1 and CDR2: SGHNT and YYREEE (reference sequence). The CDR3 is 15 amino acids. V lost 4 bases and J 2 bases, leaving 13 bases between the germline ends. CDR3 coding DNA: TGTGCCAGCAGCGGGGCACAGGGCGCCTACAATGAGCAGTTCTTC. Translated: CASSGAQGAYNEQFF.

J is TRBJ1-1 and V is TRBV19, with 7 bases lining up with TRBD1. This CDR3 contains 14 residues. J was trimmed by 5 bases and V by 1 base; bases with no gene match: 4. Germline V gene lookup returns CDR1 LNHDA and CDR2 SQIVND (reference sequence). This chain's CDR3 is CASSIGVQGTEAFF. The CDR3 DNA reads as TGTGCCAGTAGTATAGGGGTACAGGGGACTGAAGCTTTCTTT.

A note on this clone: Other DNA variants within this sample encode the same CDR3. The chain employs TRBV6-4 and TRBJ2-1; no definite D call. Germline assignment: CDR1 MRHNA and CDR2 SNTAGT. The length of the CDR3 is 14 residues. The V end lost 0 bases, the J end lost 0 bases, and 3 bases lay between the germline ends. As DNA, the CDR3 is TGTGCCAGCAGTGACTCCAGCTCCTACAATGAGCAGTTCTTC. It is translated as CASSDSSSYNEQFF.

The rearrangement joins TRBV9 to TRBJ2-2, with 10 positions matching TRBD1. The germline gives CDR1 SGDLS, CDR2 YYNGEE. This CDR3 is built from 16 residues. Trimming cost V 4 bases and J 3 bases; bases outside gene matches: 6. The CDR3 nucleotides read TGTGCCAGCAGCCCAAGACAGGGGGCCGACACCGGGGAGCTGTTTTTT. Amino acid sequence: CASSPRQGADTGELFF.

The chain recombines TRBV6-1 with TRBJ2-7; TRBD2 is a possible D gene (6 bases). The CDR3 covers 18 residues. Germline V gene lookup returns CDR1 MNHNS and CDR2 SASEGT. V was clipped by 0 bases and J by 2 bases, with 20 bases between them. The CDR3 DNA sequence: TGTGCCAGCAGTGAAGCTCTAGTGGCTGGGTTAGCGGCCTACGAGCAGTACTTC. Translating gives CASSEALVAGLAAYEQYF.

As to this clone: A much more abundant neighbour one base away suggests this may be a read error. CDR3 DNA: TGTGCCAGCAGCCAACAGGGGGCTGGAAACACCATATATTTT. It specifies CASSQQGAGNTIYF. The V and J genes are TRBV7-9 and TRBJ1-3, with TRBD1 matching 8 bases. J lost 2 bases, V lost 5 bases, and 2 bases had no gene match. The CDR3 has 14 residues. Germline loops: CDR1 SEHNR, CDR2 FQNEAQ (reference sequence).

This clone has only a few counts. This chain connects TRBV5-6 to TRBJ2-5; D is unclear. Germline V gene sequence: CDR1 SGHDT, CDR2 YYEEEE. The CDR3 is made up of 15 amino acids. Trimming shortened V by 0 bases and J by 4 bases, and 13 bases separated the two germline ends. The CDR3: CASSLESTLGETQYF. CDR3 sequence (DNA): TGTGCCAGCAGCTTGGAGTCGACATTGGGAGAGACCCAGTACTTC.

Remarks on this clone: Relative to the germline gene, one junction end is altered; a read error may explain this. The chain links TRBV5-1 to TRBJ2-7, with D maybe TRBD1 (6 bases). Germline V lookup: CDR1 SGHRS, CDR2 YFSETQ. CDR3 size: 14 residues. The CDR3 protein is CASRLVGASYEQYF. As DNA, the CDR3 is TGCGCCAGCAGGTTGGTGGGGGCAAGCTACGAGCAGTACTTC.

CDR3: CSAAGRQGLDFNTQYF. CDR3 nucleotide sequence: TGCAGCGCAGCGGGGCGACAGGGGCTGGACTTCAATACGCAGTATTTT. The chain is built from TRBV29-1 and TRBJ2-3; possible D gene TRBD1, 8 bases. V lost 7 bases to trimming and J lost 7 bases, with 27 bases between them. Germline-derived CDR1 and CDR2 are SQVTM and ANQGSEA. This CDR3 has 16 amino acids.

The genes are TRBV20-1 and TRBJ2-1, with 11 bases that match TRBD2. J was trimmed by 5 bases and V by 4 bases; bases with no gene match: 7. Per germline, CDR1 DFQATT and CDR2 SNEGSKA (reference sequence). The CDR3 length is 15 residues. As DNA, the CDR3 is TGCAGTGCTAATGATGGGACTAGCGGTCACAATGAGCAGTTCTTC. Translation: CSANDGTSGHNEQFF.

The chain recombines TRBV28 with TRBJ1-1; D perhaps matches TRBD1 (6 bases). Germline values: CDR1 MDHEN, CDR2 SYDVKM. V was cut by 4 bases and J by 11 bases, with 11 bases left in between. The CDR3 consists of 11 residues. In nucleotides, the CDR3 is TGTGCCAGCAGTTACAGGGTGGGTGCTTTCTTT. Protein: CASSYRVGAFF.

The rearrangement joins TRBV24-1 to TRBJ2-1; possibly TRBD1 for D (6 bases). Germline CDR1 reads KGHDR; CDR2 reads SFDVKD. V lost 6 bases, J lost 6 bases, and 14 bases lay in between. CDR3 length equals 14 residues. Here the CDR3 reads CATSQGMPANEQFF. Here the CDR3 DNA reads TGTGCCACCAGTCAGGGGATGCCTGCCAATGAGCAGTTCTTC.

The chain has TRBV4-2 and TRBJ1-1, with TRBD1 identical over 7 bases. The CDR3 sequence is 16 residues long. Germline CDR1 and CDR2: LGHNA and YNFKEQ. The junction had 9 bases not matched to a gene; V was cut back by 2 bases and J by 3 bases. CDR3 nucleotide sequence: TGTGCCAGCAGCCAAACAATACAGGGGTTGTACACTGAAGCTTTCTTT. Amino acids: CASSQTIQGLYTEAFF.

This chain connects TRBV7-9 to TRBJ2-3, with TRBD1 identical over 12 bases. The trim removed 5 bases at V and 5 bases at J, leaving 11 bases unmatched. The CDR3 has 17 residues. Germline V CDR1 and CDR2: SEHNR, FQNEAQ (reference sequence). CDR3 in amino acids: CASSPQEGQGAEDTQYF. CDR3 bases: TGTGCCAGCAGCCCTCAGGAGGGACAGGGGGCGGAAGATACGCAGTATTTT. Based on the CDR3 plus reference TRBV7-9 and TRBJ2-3, the full variable domain is DTGVSQNPRHKITKRGQNVTFRCDPISEHNRLYWYRQTLGQGPEFLTYFQNEAQLEKSRLLSDRFSAERPKGSFSTLEIQRTEQGDSAMYLCASSPQEGQGAEDTQYFGPGTRLTVL.

The chain recombines TRBV15 with TRBJ1-3, with unresolved D. Trimming removed 4 bases from V and 0 bases from J, with 13 bases in between. The CDR3 covers 16 residues. CDR1 LNHNV and CDR2 YYDKDF come from the germline V gene (reference sequence). CDR3 protein: CATSMPGSNSGNTIYF. Written as DNA, the CDR3 is TGTGCCACCAGCATGCCGGGGAGCAACTCTGGAAACACCATATATTTT.